This T cell receptor (beta chain) was observed in a study of blood T cells in healthy people across ages. This clonotype was detected only a few times. Germline values: CDR1 SGDLS, CDR2 YYNGEE. CDR3 length: 13 residues. Trimming removed 0 bases at V and 5 bases at J, with 7 bases between. The second PCR ran about 6 to 11 cycles with a sample-barcoded 5' primer and J-beta primers. One entry per CDR3 protein, called by TCRdb with MiXCR from the 5' RACE reads. The repertoire includes roughly 800,000 distinct CDR3 sequences, more than 45% of them detected once, and about 20% sits in the top ten. The chain has TRBV9 and TRBJ2-3; D gene ambiguous. The clonotype comes from a man aged 25-40 years in good health. The sequencing sample was made of blood. The CDR3 region is CASSVGLEDTQYF. The CDR3 region has the DNA TGTGCCAGCAGCGTAGGTCTAGAAGATACGCAGTATTTT.